Described below is a single TCR beta chain sequence and its context. This sample stems from a study of control samples from healthy donors and cancer patients. The germline V and J ends were trimmed by 5 bases and 8 bases, with 13 bases remaining between them. The CDR3 spans 13 residues. Method: immunoSEQ multiplex PCR; TCRdb's copy keeps in-frame clones and lacks some. The sample holds 150,000 to 180,000 clones; approximately 94% are singletons and the top ten take around 6.2%. The receptor was isolated from a man aged 35 to 55 in good health. The chain links TRBV12-3 or TRBV12-4 to TRBJ2-4; perhaps TRBD2 as D (6 bases). The sequencing input was blood. The CDR3 here is CASSQTEGDIQYF. The CDR3 DNA follows: TGTGCCAGCAGTCAGACGGAGGGAGACATTCAGTACTTC.